A single T cell receptor (beta chain) is shown here with its context. Its matching antigen is unknown. Assay used: immunoSEQ multiplex PCR; TCRdb lists only in-frame clones, some missing. The table has roughly 1 million clones, 75% to 80% seen once. This specimen belongs to a study of shared clonotypes between healthy human individuals. Overall study results and limits: With few donors, the genetic and exposure-history diversity represented was limited. Compared with clonotypes that all four donors shared, non-shared clonotypes had lower generation probabilities.

The CDR3 runs 15 residues. V was trimmed by 0 bases and J by 5 bases, leaving 13 bases between them. Germline V gene lookup returns CDR1 LGHNA and CDR2 YNFKEQ. Sequencing was done on a sample of memory CD4+ T cells from PBMCs. Subset here: CD45RA-negative fraction. This chain uses TRBV4-2 with TRBJ1-1; D is unresolved. This TCR was sampled from a man younger than 35 in good health. Some clones in this sample may be carry-over from other donors' samples. CDR3 residues: CASSQETGRRTEAFF. CDR3 DNA: TGTGCCAGCAGCCAAGAGACTGGGAGAAGGACTGAAGCTTTCTTT.